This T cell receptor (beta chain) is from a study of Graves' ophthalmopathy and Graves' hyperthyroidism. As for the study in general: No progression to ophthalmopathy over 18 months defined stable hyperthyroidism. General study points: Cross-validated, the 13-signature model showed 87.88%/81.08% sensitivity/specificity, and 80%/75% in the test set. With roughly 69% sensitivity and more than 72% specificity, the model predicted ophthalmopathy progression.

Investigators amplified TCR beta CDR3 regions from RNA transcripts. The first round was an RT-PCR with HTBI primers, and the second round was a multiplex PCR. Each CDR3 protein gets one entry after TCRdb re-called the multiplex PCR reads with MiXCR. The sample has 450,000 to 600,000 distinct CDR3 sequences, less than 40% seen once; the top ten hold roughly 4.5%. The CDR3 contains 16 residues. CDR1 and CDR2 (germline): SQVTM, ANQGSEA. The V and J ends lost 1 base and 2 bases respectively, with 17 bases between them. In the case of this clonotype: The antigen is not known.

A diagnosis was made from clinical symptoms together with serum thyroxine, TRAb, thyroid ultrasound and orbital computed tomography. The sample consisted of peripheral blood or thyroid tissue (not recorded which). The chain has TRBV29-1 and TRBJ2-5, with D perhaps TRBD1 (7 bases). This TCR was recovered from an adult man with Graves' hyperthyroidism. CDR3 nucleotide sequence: TGCAGCGTTGAAGGGGTTGGACAGGAGGGGCAAGAGACCCAGTACTTC. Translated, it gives CSVEGVGQEGQETQYF.